The 14 T cell receptor beta chains in this list originate from one sample, sequenced in a study of blood T cell repertoires in COVID-19 (dated by TCRdb to 2020 to 2021). Libraries were built with the immunoSEQ multiplex PCR assay. Sourced from immuneACCESS, this table was stored by TCRdb with only in-frame sequences that have V and J called. A share of the clones is absent; for the studies checked, an unresolved V gene accounts for under half, and the remainder has no known explanation. Recorded for this sample are over 100,000 clones; less than 90% of them occurred a single time. Jointly, the top ten make up 5% to 6.5% of the sample. Material for sequencing was peripheral blood. These receptors all come from a human donor in a cohort sampled during active COVID-19.

This rearrangement joins TRBV5-1 to TRBJ2-5, with D possibly being TRBD2 (7 bases). The CDR3 runs 14 residues. Per the germline V gene, CDR1 is SGHRS and CDR2 is YFSETQ. With 7 bases removed from V and 9 bases from J, the gap between germline ends came to 22 bases. CDR3: CASGGDTAAGAQYF. CDR3 coding DNA: TGCGCCAGCGGGGGGGACACGGCCGCGGGGGCCCAGTACTTC.

This clone was observed a single time. The V and J genes are TRBV2 and TRBJ2-1; 10 bases agree with TRBD2. CDR3 length: 14 amino acids. Germline V gene lookup returns CDR1 SNHLY and CDR2 FYNNEI. With 7 bases clipped from V and 10 bases from J, the junction kept 10 bases outside the gene matches. The CDR3 region has the DNA TGTGCCAGCAAGTCCCAGCGGGAGGGCGGGGAGCAGTTCTTC. Protein sequence: CASKSQREGGEQFF.

The V gene is TRBV7-3, the J gene TRBJ2-3; D remains ambiguous. Per the germline V gene, CDR1 is SGHTA and CDR2 is FQGTGA. The CDR3 is 15 amino acids. The V end lost 0 bases, the J end lost 0 bases, and 7 bases lay between the germline ends. The CDR3 spells CASSLTTASTDTQYF. CDR3 coding DNA: TGTGCCAGCAGCTTAACGACTGCTAGCACAGATACGCAGTATTTT. The variable domain in full, completed from reference TRBV7-3 and TRBJ2-3, reads GAGVSQTPSNKVTEKGKYVELRCDPISGHTALYWYRQSLGQGPEFLIYFQGTGAADDSGLPNDRFFAVRPEGSVSTLKIQRTERGDSAVYLCASSLTTASTDTQYFGPGTRLTVL.

This chain uses TRBV10-2 with TRBJ1-2; 10 bases line up with TRBD1. This CDR3 contains 13 residues. The germline CDR1 and CDR2 sequences are WSHSY and SAAADI. V shed 4 bases, J shed 8 bases, and the junction held 4 bases outside the gene matches. The CDR3 sequence: CASSGGTGAGYTF. The CDR3 DNA reads as TGCGCCAGCAGTGGAGGGACAGGGGCCGGCTACACCTTC.

The rearrangement joins TRBV5-1 to TRBJ1-1, with 7 bases matching TRBD1. Unmatched junction bases numbered 8, after V lost 4 bases and J lost 5 bases. The germline V gene has CDR1 SGHRS and CDR2 YFSETQ. CDR3 length: 14 amino acids. DNA of the CDR3: TGCGCCAGCAGCCCAGGGGGAAGAGGGACTGAAGCTTTCTTT. Residues: CASSPGGRGTEAFF.

The chain carries TRBV28 and TRBJ1-3; 9 bases align to TRBD1. The germline gives CDR1 MDHEN, CDR2 SYDVKM. V lost 6 bases and J lost 0; bases outside the gene matches: 6. The CDR3 contains 16 residues. CDR3 bases: TGTGCCAGCAGCACACAGGGGGCCTCCTCTGGAAACACCATATATTTT. It is translated as CASSTQGASSGNTIYF. Full variable domain (rest looked up from reference TRBV28 and TRBJ1-3): DVKVTQSSRYLVKRTGEKVFLECVQDMDHENMFWYRQDPGLGLRLIYFSYDVKMKEKGDIPEGYSVSREKKERFSLILESASTNQTSMYLCASSTQGASSGNTIYFGEGSWLTVV.

The rearrangement joins TRBV2 to TRBJ1-5; weak D call: TRBD1 (5 bases). CDR1 and CDR2 (germline): SNHLY, FYNNEI. Trimming stripped 5 bases from V and 6 bases from J, with 17 bases between. The CDR3 is 15 residues long. The CDR3 protein is CASSSRWGEGQPQHF. The DNA of the CDR3 is TGTGCCAGCAGTTCCCGATGGGGGGAGGGTCAGCCCCAGCATTTT.

This chain connects TRBV5-6 to TRBJ2-5, with D possibly matching TRBD2 (5 bases). The CDR3 length is 14 residues. Germline-derived CDR1 and CDR2 are SGHDT and YYEEEE. V lost 0 bases and J 1 base, leaving 7 bases between the germline ends. The CDR3 region has the DNA TGTGCCAGCAGCTTGGGACTACCCCAAGAGACCCAGTACTTC. Amino acid sequence: CASSLGLPQETQYF.

The V gene is TRBV7-9, the J gene TRBJ1-1, with D unresolved. Germline CDR1 reads SEHNR; CDR2 reads FQNEAQ (reference sequence). V was clipped by 5 bases and J by 0 bases, with 7 bases between them. The length of the CDR3 is 13 residues. This CDR3 reads CASSLEMNTEAFF. The CDR3, as DNA: TGTGCCAGCAGCCTTGAGATGAACACTGAAGCTTTCTTT.

The chain is built from TRBV6-5 and TRBJ2-5; D perhaps matches TRBD1 (6 bases). The CDR3 is 16 residues long. Germline lookup yields CDR1 MNHEY and CDR2 SVGAGI. V was shortened by 4 bases and J by 1 base, with 16 bases between the two germline ends. CDR3 amino acids: CASSSPRTEPQETQYF. As DNA, the CDR3 is TGTGCCAGCAGTTCCCCCAGGACAGAGCCCCAAGAGACCCAGTACTTC.

J is TRBJ2-5 and V is TRBV6-6, with 7 nucleotides matching TRBD2. Germline lookup yields CDR1 MNHNY and CDR2 SVGAGI (reference sequence). The V gene end was trimmed by 4 bases and the J gene end by 2 bases; junction bases not matched to a gene: 4. The CDR3 extends over 14 amino acids. The CDR3 sequence is CASSSLAGQETQYF. The CDR3 bases are TGTGCCAGCAGTTCTTTAGCGGGTCAAGAGACCCAGTACTTC.

The rearrangement uses TRBV11-2 and TRBJ1-4; 10 bases agree with TRBD1. The V segment lost 5 bases and the J segment 5 bases; nucleotides outside the gene matches: 2. Germline V gene data show CDR1 as SGHAT and CDR2 as FQNNGV. This CDR3 region has 14 residues. CDR3 sequence (DNA): TGTGCCAGCAGCCAGGGACAGGGGAATGAAAAACTGTTTTTT. Protein sequence: CASSQGQGNEKLFF.

The chain links TRBV11-1 to TRBJ1-3; D call uncertain. This CDR3 region has 16 residues. Trimming removed 5 bases from V and 2 bases from J, with 16 bases in between. The germline gives CDR1 SGHAT, CDR2 FQDESV (reference sequence). CDR3 in DNA: TGTGCCAGCAGCGACAATTCCCGAGCGGCTGGAAACACCATATATTTT. As protein: CASSDNSRAAGNTIYF. The full variable domain, in which reference TRBV11-1 and TRBJ1-3 provide the parts outside the CDR3, is EAEVAQSPRYKITEKSQAVAFWCDPISGHATLYWYRQILGQGPELLVQFQDESVVDDSQLPKDRFSAERLKGVDSTLKIQPAELGDSAMYLCASSDNSRAAGNTIYFGEGSWLTVV.

The chain joins TRBV5-1 to TRBJ1-1, with D tentatively TRBD1 (6 bases). The V end lost 7 bases, the J end lost 1 base, and 11 bases lay between the germline ends. The CDR3 spans 13 residues. Germline V lookup: CDR1 SGHRS, CDR2 YFSETQ. The DNA of the CDR3 is TGCGCCAGCGCCAGGGGACAGAACACTGAAGCTTTCTTT. This codes for CASARGQNTEAFF. Filled out from reference TRBV5-1 and TRBJ1-1, the complete variable domain reads KAGVTQTPRYLIKTRGQQVTLSCSPISGHRSVSWYQQTPGQGLQFLFEYFSETQRNKGNFPGRFSGRQFSNSRSEMNVSTLELGDSALYLCASARGQNTEAFFGQGTRLTVV.